Sequencing of this T cell receptor beta chain was carried out in a study of blood T cell repertoires in COVID-19. As for the study in general: Donors in the United States, Italy and Spain gave samples during acute or convalescent COVID-19. The cDNA or gDNA used as material had been derived from T cells, B-cell-depleted T cells, or PBMCs.

Per the original methods: Amplifying reference gene primers gave estimates of nucleated cell counts. Using immunoSEQ multiplex PCR, the repertoire was profiled, and TCRdb retains in-frame clones only, with some absent. V, J and clone size derive from that table, while D and trimming were established from the DNA sequence. The table records 200,000 to 250,000 clones, roughly 80% of them present only once. Germline V gene data show CDR1 as LNHDA and CDR2 as SQIVND (reference sequence). The CDR3 is 14 amino acids. V lost 2 bases and J 4 bases, leaving 11 bases between the germline ends. This clonotype was obtained from a woman in her thirties or forties with acute COVID-19. The sequenced sample was PBMCs or T cells enriched from blood (not recorded which). The chain carries TRBV19 and TRBJ1-2, with D uncertain. The CDR3 nucleotides are TGTGCCAGTAGTATACTAGGAGGCCGCTATGGCTACACCTTC. The encoded protein is CASSILGGRYGYTF.